These 14 T cell receptor beta chains were sequenced from one sample in a study of blood T cell repertoires in COVID-19. Clones were sequenced by immunoSEQ multiplex PCR, and TCRdb holds only the in-frame ones, with some missing. The sample contains 20,000 or so clones, 75% to 85% of which appear only once. Material for sequencing was peripheral blood. The receptors were gathered from a man aged 80 or over with acute or convalescent COVID-19.

The rearrangement links TRBV7-8 to TRBJ1-1, with TRBD1 as a possible D gene (5 bases). Germline CDR1 SGHVS, CDR2 FQNEAQ. The length of the CDR3 is 16 residues. The V and J ends lost 1 base and 4 bases respectively, with 16 bases between them. The CDR3: CASSLDAGRVGTEAFF. CDR3 coding DNA: TGTGCCAGCAGCTTAGATGCGGGACGGGTGGGCACTGAAGCTTTCTTT.

The V and J genes are TRBV12-3 or TRBV12-4 and TRBJ1-5, with a possible D match to TRBD1 (6 bases). This CDR3 has 13 residues. The V and J ends lost 4 bases and 3 bases respectively, with 7 bases between them. CDR3 loop: CASSWTANQPQHF. CDR3 nucleotide sequence: TGTGCCAGCAGTTGGACAGCCAATCAGCCCCAGCATTTT.

The chain uses TRBV19 and TRBJ1-4; TRBD1 is a possible D gene (5 bases). The CDR3 length is 18 residues. Trimming shortened V by 5 bases and J by 1 base, and 20 bases separated the two germline ends. Germline CDR1 and CDR2: LNHDA and SQIVND (reference sequence). CDR3 amino acids: CASSGRTSGIGTNEKLFF. CDR3 DNA: TGTGCCAGTAGTGGGCGGACATCGGGCATCGGAACTAATGAAAAACTGTTTTTT.

This rearrangement joins TRBV24-1 to TRBJ1-1; 7 bases agree with TRBD1. J was trimmed by 5 bases and V by 5 bases; bases with no gene match: 7. Germline V lookup: CDR1 KGHDR, CDR2 SFDVKD. This CDR3 has 14 residues. The CDR3 coding sequence is TGTGCCACCAGTGGGGGGCTCAGGGGGACTGAAGCTTTCTTT. Amino acid sequence: CATSGGLRGTEAFF.

This clone appeared a few times. The chain links TRBV12-2 to TRBJ1-1; the table's D call, TRBD1, was not checked against the DNA. TRBV12-2 is an annotated pseudogene. CDR3 length: 16 residues. DNA for the CDR3: TGTGCAAGTCGCCCCCCAGTCCGGACAGGGAGGACTGAAGCTTTCTTT. This codes for CASRPPVRTGRTEAFF.

The CDR3 sequence is CASSPTQPGINQPQHF. The CDR3 DNA follows: TGTGCCAGCAGCCCAACCCAGCCAGGGATTAATCAGCCCCAGCATTTT. The V gene is TRBV7-4, the J gene TRBJ1-5; tentatively, D is TRBD1 (5 bases). The germline V and J ends were trimmed by 5 bases and 4 bases, with 18 bases remaining between them. This CDR3 has 16 residues. The germline V gene encodes CDR1 SGHVT and CDR2 SQSDAQ.

The chain is built from TRBV7-9 and TRBJ2-7; 10 nucleotides match TRBD1. V was pared by 6 bases and J by 4 bases, with 3 bases of the junction left unmatched. The germline V gene has CDR1 SEHNR and CDR2 FQNEAQ (reference sequence). The CDR3 runs 13 residues. The chain's CDR3 is CASRRQGAYEQYF. The CDR3 bases are TGTGCCAGCAGACGACAGGGGGCGTACGAGCAGTACTTC.

V gene TRBV7-3 combines with J gene TRBJ2-7; 7 bases fit TRBD2. CDR1 is SGHTA and CDR2 is FQGTGA in the germline V gene. CDR3 size: 18 residues. The V and J ends lost 5 bases and 2 bases, in that order; junction bases with no gene match: 18. The CDR3 sequence is CASSPPGGTGIIAYEQYF. DNA for the CDR3: TGTGCCAGCAGCCCCCCGGGGGGAACCGGGATTATCGCCTACGAGCAGTACTTC.

The chain carries TRBV5-1 and TRBJ2-2, with D possibly TRBD1 on 5 matching bases. The CDR3 loop spans 14 amino acids. V lost 4 bases to trimming and J lost 3 bases, with 10 bases between them. Germline CDR1 is SGHRS and CDR2 is YFSETQ. CDR3 nucleotides: TGCGCCAGCAGCAGGGAAGGGGACACCGGGGAGCTGTTTTTT. Encoded protein: CASSREGDTGELFF.

The chain is built from TRBV11-3 and TRBJ2-2, with D tentatively TRBD2 (6 bases). V lost 4 bases, J lost 3 bases, and 9 bases lay in between. This CDR3 is built from 14 residues. Germline assignment: CDR1 SGHNT and CDR2 YENEEA. This chain's CDR3 is CASSSKRDTGELFF. The CDR3 nucleotides are TGTGCCAGCAGCTCAAAGCGGGACACCGGGGAGCTGTTTTTT.

Judged by abundance, this clone is medium-sized (0.01 to 0.1%). V usage is TRBV19 and J usage is TRBJ1-1; D not resolved. The CDR3 extends over 14 amino acids. From germline, CDR1 is LNHDA and CDR2 SQIVND (reference sequence). V lost 2 bases, J lost 0 bases, and 7 bases lay in between. DNA for the CDR3: TGTGCCAGTAGTATACCAGGTCTGAACACTGAAGCTTTCTTT. It specifies CASSIPGLNTEAFF.

The chain has TRBV7-8 and TRBJ1-5; 7 bases map to TRBD1. Germline V gene data show CDR1 as SGHVS and CDR2 as FQNEAQ. V gave up 7 bases and J gave up 3 bases; unmatched junction bases: 15. The CDR3 length is 17 residues. Here the CDR3 DNA reads TGTGCCAGCACCCTACGGAGGGGCCAGGGGGACAATCAGCCCCAGCATTTT. It specifies CASTLRRGQGDNQPQHF. The variable domain in full, with the rest retrieved from reference TRBV7-8 and TRBJ1-5, is GAGVSQSPRYKVAKRGQDVALRCDPISGHVSLFWYQQALGQGPEFLTYFQNEAQLDKSGLPSDRFFAERPEGSVSTLKIQRTQQEDSAVYLCASTLRRGQGDNQPQHFGDGTRLSIL.

The chain combines TRBV7-2 with TRBJ2-7, with TRBD1 as a possible D gene (5 bases). Germline V gene data show CDR1 as SGHTA and CDR2 as FQGNSA. The CDR3 consists of 16 residues. With 1 base removed from V and 4 bases from J, the gap between germline ends came to 17 bases. CDR3 in amino acids: CASSLERGVGPYEQYF. CDR3 nucleotide sequence: TGTGCCAGCAGCTTAGAAAGGGGCGTAGGCCCTTACGAGCAGTACTTC.

CDR3 DNA sequence: TGTGCCAGCAGCCACTTGACAGGGGACACCGGGGAGCTGTTTTTT. This gives the protein CASSHLTGDTGELFF. This sequence joins TRBV3-1 (or the pseudogene TRBV3-2) and TRBJ2-2, with 8 bases identical to TRBD1. Germline trimming cut 3 bases from V and 3 bases from J; bases unmatched to any gene: 3. CDR3 length: 15 residues. Germline CDR1 and CDR2: LGHDT and YNNKEL (reference sequence).